This T cell receptor beta chain comes out of a study of glioma-infiltrating T cells after dendritic cell vaccination. Study overall: Samples are from glioblastoma patients in Phase I and II dendritic cell vaccine trials. Three intradermal dendritic cell vaccine injections were given every two weeks.

Libraries were prepared by immunoSEQ multiplex PCR; TCRdb keeps only in-frame clonotypes and omits some of them. The sample contains 100,000 to 120,000 clones, around 90% of which appear only once. A remark on this clone: Its target is not known.

CDR1 is SGHRS and CDR2 is YFSETQ in the germline V gene. This CDR3 spans 15 amino acids. V dropped 4 bases and J dropped 3 bases, with 14 bases sitting between them. Time point indicated: after dendritic cell vaccination, including at tumor progression/relapse. Study-wide findings and caveats: The cohort had few patients with full blood and tumor sets. Estimated pretreatment TIL content predicted outcome after dendritic cell vaccination.

The sequence was obtained from a human donor with glioblastoma. This chain uses TRBV5-1 with TRBJ2-1; D is uncertain. Sequencing used blood, obtained after dendritic cell vaccination. CDR3 protein: CASSQDEVRYNEQFF. CDR3 in DNA: TGCGCCAGCAGCCAAGATGAGGTCCGCTACAATGAGCAGTTCTTC.